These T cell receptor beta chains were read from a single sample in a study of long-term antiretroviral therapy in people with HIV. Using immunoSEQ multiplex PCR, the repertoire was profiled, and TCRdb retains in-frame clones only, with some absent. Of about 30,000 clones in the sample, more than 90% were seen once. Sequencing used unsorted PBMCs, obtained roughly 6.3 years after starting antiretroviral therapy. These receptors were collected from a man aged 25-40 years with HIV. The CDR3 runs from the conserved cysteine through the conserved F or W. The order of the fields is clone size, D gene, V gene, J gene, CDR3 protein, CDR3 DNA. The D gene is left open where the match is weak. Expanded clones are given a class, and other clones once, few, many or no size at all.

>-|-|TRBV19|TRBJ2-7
CASSPPLKTAFSYEQYF
TGTGCCAGTAGTCCACCCCTCAAAACGGCGTTCTCCTACGAGCAGTACTTC
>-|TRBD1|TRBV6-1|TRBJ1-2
CASSPTGGWAGYTF
TGTGCCAGCAGCCCCACAGGGGGCTGGGCCGGCTACACCTTC
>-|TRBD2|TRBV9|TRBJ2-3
CASSAGGLAGTDTQYF
TGTGCCAGCAGCGCCGGGGGGTTAGCGGGGACAGATACGCAGTATTTT
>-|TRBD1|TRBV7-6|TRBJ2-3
CASSLASGTGRDTQYF
TGTGCCAGCAGCTTAGCGTCGGGGACAGGGCGAGATACGCAGTATTTT
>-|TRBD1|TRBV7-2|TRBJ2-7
CASSLAGQGLSYEQYF
TGTGCCAGCAGCTTAGCTGGACAGGGGTTGTCCTACGAGCAGTACTTC
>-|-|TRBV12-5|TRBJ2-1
CASGLVQGEGPREQFF
TGTGCTAGTGGTTTGGTACAGGGGGAGGGCCCTCGAGAGCAGTTCTTC
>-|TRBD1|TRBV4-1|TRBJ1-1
CASSLGTGGLEAFF
TGCGCCAGCAGCCTCGGGACAGGGGGGCTGGAGGCTTTCTTT
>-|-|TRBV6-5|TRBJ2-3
CASSYALPDTQYF
TGTGCCAGCAGTTACGCTTTACCAGATACGCAGTATTTT
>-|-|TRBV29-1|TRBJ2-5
CSVGVTAQETQYF
TGCAGCGTTGGCGTAACCGCTCAAGAGACCCAGTACTTC
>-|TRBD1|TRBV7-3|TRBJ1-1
CASSLGTGRTEAFF
TGTGCCAGCAGCCTAGGGACAGGTCGCACTGAAGCTTTCTTT
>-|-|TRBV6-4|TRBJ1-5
CASSDSNRLRPQHF
TGTGCCAGCAGTGACTCGAACCGACTGCGGCCCCAGCATTTT
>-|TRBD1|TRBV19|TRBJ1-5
CASSIDPPTQGARSPQHF
TGTGCCAGTAGTATAGACCCGCCGACTCAGGGGGCGCGATCGCCCCAGCATTTT
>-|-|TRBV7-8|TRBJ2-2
CASSLGPTESGELFF
TGTGCCAGCAGCTTAGGGCCCACAGAGTCCGGGGAGCTGTTTTTT
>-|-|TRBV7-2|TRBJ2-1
CASSSRGQGYNEQFF
TGTGCCAGCAGCTCCAGAGGGCAGGGCTACAATGAGCAGTTCTTC
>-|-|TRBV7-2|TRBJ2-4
CASSLGRADIQYF
TGTGCCAGCAGCTTAGGCAGGGCGGACATTCAGTACTTC
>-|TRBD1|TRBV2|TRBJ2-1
CASSEGQGNEQFF
TGTGCCAGCAGTGAGGGACAGGGGAATGAGCAGTTCTTC
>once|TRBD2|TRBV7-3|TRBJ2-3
CASSSGNSGSTSTDTQYF
TGTGCCAGCAGCTCTGGTAATAGCGGGAGTACTAGCACAGATACGCAGTATTTT
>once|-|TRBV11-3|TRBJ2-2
CASSFEEAGRTGELFF
TGTGCCAGCAGCTTTGAGGAGGCAGGACGCACCGGGGAGCTGTTTTTT
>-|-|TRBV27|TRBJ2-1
CASSLSTQQFF
TGTGCCAGCAGTTTATCCACCCAGCAGTTCTTC
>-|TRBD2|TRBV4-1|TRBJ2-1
CASSEQTGLAENEQFF
TGCGCCAGCAGCGAGCAAACGGGACTAGCGGAAAATGAGCAGTTCTTC
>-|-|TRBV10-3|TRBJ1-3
CAISKLLTGSVTIYF
TGTGCCATCAGCAAACTATTAACAGGGTCAGTGACCATATATTTT
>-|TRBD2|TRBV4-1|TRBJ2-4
CASSLQTSGATKNIQYF
TGCGCCAGCAGCCTCCAGACTAGCGGGGCGACCAAAAACATTCAGTACTTC
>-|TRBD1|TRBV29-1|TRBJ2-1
CSVRTGATEQFF
TGCAGCGTCCGAACAGGGGCTACTGAGCAGTTCTTC
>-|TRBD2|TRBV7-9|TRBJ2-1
CASSPREASYNEQFF
TGTGCCAGCAGCCCCCGGGAGGCCTCCTACAATGAGCAGTTCTTC
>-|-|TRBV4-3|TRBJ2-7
CASSQGLGSAYEQYF
TGCGCCAGCAGCCAAGGCCTGGGCAGCGCCTACGAGCAGTACTTC
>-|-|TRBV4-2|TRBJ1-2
CASSQDGLRGRGNYGYTF
TGTGCCAGCAGCCAAGATGGTCTTCGGGGGAGGGGGAACTATGGCTACACCTTC
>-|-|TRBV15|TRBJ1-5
CATSRTGSQPQHF
TGTGCCACCAGCAGAACAGGGAGTCAGCCCCAGCATTTT
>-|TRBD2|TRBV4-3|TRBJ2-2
CASSQEGLLAANTGELFF
TGCGCCAGCAGCCAAGAAGGGTTACTAGCGGCGAACACCGGGGAGCTGTTTTTT
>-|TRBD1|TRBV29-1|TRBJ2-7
CSVVRQGAQSEQYF
TGCAGCGTAGTAAGACAGGGGGCGCAGTCCGAGCAGTACTTC